The present T cell receptor beta chain was sequenced within a study of regulatory T cells in long-lasting Graves disease. The sample's time point: newly diagnosed GD, antithyroid drugs for less than 3 months. The authors made the TCR library using RNA they extracted from PBMCs. Patients came through an endocrinology department, and that department was in Xi'an, China. EDTA tubes received nine milliliters of collected peripheral blood. The CDR3 runs to 15 residues. The V gene's germline CDR1 is MDHEN and CDR2 SYDVKM. After removal of 3 bases from V and 8 bases from J, the junction contained 5 bases not matched to a gene. Both iRepertoire HTBI primers and Arm-PCR of CDR3 regions were used to build the TCR beta libraries. TCRdb re-analysed the multiplex PCR reads in MiXCR, keeping a single row per CDR3 protein. The sample yields about 320,000 distinct CDR3 sequences, 18% seen once. This clonotype was seen ten or more times.

The chain couples TRBV28 to TRBJ1-4, with TRBD1 matching 11 bases. Source: peripheral blood mononuclear cells (PBMCs), taken at new diagnosis, from a patient treated with antithyroid drugs. The sequence derives from a female donor with Graves disease. The CDR3: CASSFGQGAQEKLFF. The CDR3 DNA follows: TGTGCCAGCAGTTTTGGACAGGGGGCGCAGGAAAAACTGTTTTTT.